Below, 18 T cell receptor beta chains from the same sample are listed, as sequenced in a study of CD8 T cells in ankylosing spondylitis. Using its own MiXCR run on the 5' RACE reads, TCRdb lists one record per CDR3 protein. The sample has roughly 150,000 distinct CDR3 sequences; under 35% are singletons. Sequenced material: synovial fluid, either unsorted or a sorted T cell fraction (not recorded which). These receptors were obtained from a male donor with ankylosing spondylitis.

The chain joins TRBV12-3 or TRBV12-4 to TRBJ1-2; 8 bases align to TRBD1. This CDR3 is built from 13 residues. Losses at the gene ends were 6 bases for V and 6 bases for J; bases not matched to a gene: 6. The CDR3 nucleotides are TGTGCCAGCAGACGACAGGGGTCCCATGGCTACACCTTC. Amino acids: CASRRQGSHGYTF.

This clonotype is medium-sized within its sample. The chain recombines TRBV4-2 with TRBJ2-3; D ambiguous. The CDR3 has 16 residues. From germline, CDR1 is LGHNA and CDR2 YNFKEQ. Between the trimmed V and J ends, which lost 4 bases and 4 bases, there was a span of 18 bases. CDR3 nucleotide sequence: TGTGCCAGCAGCCTAGATGGCACCAACCGGGCAGATACGCAGTATTTT. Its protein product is CASSLDGTNRADTQYF.

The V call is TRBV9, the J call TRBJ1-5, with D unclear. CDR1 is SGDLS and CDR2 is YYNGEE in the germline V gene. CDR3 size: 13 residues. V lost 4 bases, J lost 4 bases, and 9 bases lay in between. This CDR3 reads CASSTVPNQPQHF. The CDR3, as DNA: TGTGCCAGCAGCACAGTTCCGAATCAGCCCCAGCATTTT.

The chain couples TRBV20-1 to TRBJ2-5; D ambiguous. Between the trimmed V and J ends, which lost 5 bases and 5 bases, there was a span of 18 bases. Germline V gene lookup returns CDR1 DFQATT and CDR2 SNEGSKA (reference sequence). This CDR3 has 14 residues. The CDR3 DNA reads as TGCAGTGCTTCGCAGAGTCGGGCGGCGGAGACCCAGTACTTC. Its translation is CSASQSRAAETQYF.

The CDR3 region has the DNA TGTGCCAGCAGCGTAAAAGCAGGGGGCACTGAAGCTTTCTTT. Its translation is CASSVKAGGTEAFF. The chain links TRBV3-1 to TRBJ1-1, with TRBD1 matching 7 bases. Germline lookup yields CDR1 LGHDT and CDR2 YNNKEL (reference sequence). This CDR3 has 14 amino acids. Trimming removed 5 bases from V and 4 bases from J; junction bases left unmatched: 7.

The DNA of the CDR3 is TGCAGTGCTAGAGAGGGGGGGGTTGGGGAAAAACTGTTTTTT. This gives the protein CSAREGGVGEKLFF. The rearrangement uses TRBV20-1 and TRBJ1-4, with D perhaps matching TRBD1 (5 bases). Trimming left V 0 bases short and J 8 bases short, with 13 bases between. The CDR3 consists of 14 residues. CDR1 is DFQATT and CDR2 is SNEGSKA in the germline V gene (reference sequence).

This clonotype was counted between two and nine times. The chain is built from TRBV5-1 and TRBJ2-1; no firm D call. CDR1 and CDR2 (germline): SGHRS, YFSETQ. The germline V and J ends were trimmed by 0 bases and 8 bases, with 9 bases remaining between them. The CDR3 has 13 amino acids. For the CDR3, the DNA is TGCGCCAGCAGCTTGGCGGAGCAGTATGAGCAGTTCTTC. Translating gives CASSLAEQYEQFF. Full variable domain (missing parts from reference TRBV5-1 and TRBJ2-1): KAGVTQTPRYLIKTRGQQVTLSCSPISGHRSVSWYQQTPGQGLQFLFEYFSETQRNKGNFPGRFSGRQFSNSRSEMNVSTLELGDSALYLCASSLAEQYEQFFGPGTRLTVL.

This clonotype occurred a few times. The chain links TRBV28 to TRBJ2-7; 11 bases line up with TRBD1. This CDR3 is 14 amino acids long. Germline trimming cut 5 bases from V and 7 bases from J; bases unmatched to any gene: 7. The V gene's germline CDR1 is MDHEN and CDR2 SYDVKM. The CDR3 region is CASSIGQGAGEQYF. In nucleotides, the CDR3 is TGTGCCAGCAGTATAGGACAGGGGGCGGGTGAGCAGTACTTC.

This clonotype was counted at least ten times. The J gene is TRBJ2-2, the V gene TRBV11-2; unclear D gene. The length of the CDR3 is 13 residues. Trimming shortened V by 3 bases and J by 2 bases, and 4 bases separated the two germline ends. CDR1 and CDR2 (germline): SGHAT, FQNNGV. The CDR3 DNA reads TGTGCCAGCAGCTTGACAAACACCGGGGAGCTGTTTTTT. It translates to CASSLTNTGELFF. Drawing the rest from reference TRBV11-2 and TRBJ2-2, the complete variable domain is EAGVAQSPRYKIIEKRQSVAFWCNPISGHATLYWYQQILGQGPKLLIQFQNNGVVDDSQLPKDRFSAERLKGVDSTLKIQPAKLEDSAVYLCASSLTNTGELFFGEGSRLTVL.

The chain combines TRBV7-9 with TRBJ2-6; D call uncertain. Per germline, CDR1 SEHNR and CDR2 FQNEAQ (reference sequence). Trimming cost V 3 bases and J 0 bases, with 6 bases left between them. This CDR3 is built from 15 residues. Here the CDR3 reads CASSFLLSGANVLTF. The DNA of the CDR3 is TGTGCCAGCAGCTTTTTGCTCTCTGGGGCCAACGTCCTGACTTTC. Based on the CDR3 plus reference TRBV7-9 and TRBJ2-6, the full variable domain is DTGVSQNPRHKITKRGQNVTFRCDPISEHNRLYWYRQTLGQGPEFLTYFQNEAQLEKSRLLSDRFSAERPKGSFSTLEIQRTEQGDSAMYLCASSFLLSGANVLTFGAGSRLTVL.

CDR3 loop: CASSPLYGTANTEAFF. The CDR3 DNA reads as TGTGCCAGCAGCCCGCTCTACGGGACGGCGAACACTGAAGCTTTCTTT. The chain links TRBV4-2 to TRBJ1-1; the D gene is possibly TRBD1 (5 bases). Trimming took 4 bases from V and 1 from J, leaving 16 bases between them. CDR1 and CDR2 from the germline V gene are LGHNA and YNFKEQ. The CDR3 covers 16 residues.

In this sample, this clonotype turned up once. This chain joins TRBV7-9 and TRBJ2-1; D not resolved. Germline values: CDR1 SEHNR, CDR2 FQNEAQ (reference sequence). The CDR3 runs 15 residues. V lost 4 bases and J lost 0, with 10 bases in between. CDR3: CASSSLFGSYNEQFF. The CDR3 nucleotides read TGTGCCAGCAGCTCGCTGTTTGGCTCCTACAATGAGCAGTTCTTC.

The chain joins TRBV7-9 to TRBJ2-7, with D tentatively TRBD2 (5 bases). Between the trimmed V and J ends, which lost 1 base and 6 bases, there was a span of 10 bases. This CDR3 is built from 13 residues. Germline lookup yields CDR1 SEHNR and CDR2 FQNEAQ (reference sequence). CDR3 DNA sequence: TGTGCCAGCAGCTTAGTCCTAGCAAGCGAGCAGTACTTC. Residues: CASSLVLASEQYF.

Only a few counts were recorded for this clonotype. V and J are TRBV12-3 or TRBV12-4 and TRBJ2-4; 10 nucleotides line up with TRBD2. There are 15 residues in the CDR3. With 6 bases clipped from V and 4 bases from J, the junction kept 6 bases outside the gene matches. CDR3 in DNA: TGTGCCAGCAGCACCTTACTAGCGGGGAAAAACATTCAGTACTTC. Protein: CASSTLLAGKNIQYF.

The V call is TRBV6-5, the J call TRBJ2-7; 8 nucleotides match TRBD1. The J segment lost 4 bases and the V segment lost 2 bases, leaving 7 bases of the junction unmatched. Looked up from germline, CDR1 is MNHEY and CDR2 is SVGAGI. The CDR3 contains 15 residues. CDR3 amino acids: CASSYPGTGHYEQYF. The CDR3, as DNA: TGTGCCAGCAGTTACCCTGGGACAGGCCATTACGAGCAGTACTTC.

For the CDR3, the DNA is TGTGCCAGCAGTCGACCGGGACTCTCTAAGATGAACACTGAAGCTTTCTTT. Protein: CASSRPGLSKMNTEAFF. The chain carries TRBV12-3 or TRBV12-4 and TRBJ1-1; D may be TRBD1 (5 bases). Deletions cut 5 bases from V and 0 bases from J, with 19 bases between. This CDR3 spans 17 amino acids.

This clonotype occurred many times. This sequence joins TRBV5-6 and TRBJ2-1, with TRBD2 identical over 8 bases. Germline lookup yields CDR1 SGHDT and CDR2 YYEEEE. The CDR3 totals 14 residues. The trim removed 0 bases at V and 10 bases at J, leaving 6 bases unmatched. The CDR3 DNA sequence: TGTGCCAGCAGCTTGGACGGAGCGGGAGTGGAGCAGTTCTTC. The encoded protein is CASSLDGAGVEQFF.

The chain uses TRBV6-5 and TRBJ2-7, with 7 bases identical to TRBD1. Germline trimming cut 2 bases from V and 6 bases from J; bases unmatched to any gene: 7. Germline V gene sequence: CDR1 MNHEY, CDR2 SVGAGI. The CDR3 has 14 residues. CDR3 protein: CASSYTDRQGEQYF. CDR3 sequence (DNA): TGTGCCAGCAGTTACACGGACAGGCAGGGCGAGCAGTACTTC.